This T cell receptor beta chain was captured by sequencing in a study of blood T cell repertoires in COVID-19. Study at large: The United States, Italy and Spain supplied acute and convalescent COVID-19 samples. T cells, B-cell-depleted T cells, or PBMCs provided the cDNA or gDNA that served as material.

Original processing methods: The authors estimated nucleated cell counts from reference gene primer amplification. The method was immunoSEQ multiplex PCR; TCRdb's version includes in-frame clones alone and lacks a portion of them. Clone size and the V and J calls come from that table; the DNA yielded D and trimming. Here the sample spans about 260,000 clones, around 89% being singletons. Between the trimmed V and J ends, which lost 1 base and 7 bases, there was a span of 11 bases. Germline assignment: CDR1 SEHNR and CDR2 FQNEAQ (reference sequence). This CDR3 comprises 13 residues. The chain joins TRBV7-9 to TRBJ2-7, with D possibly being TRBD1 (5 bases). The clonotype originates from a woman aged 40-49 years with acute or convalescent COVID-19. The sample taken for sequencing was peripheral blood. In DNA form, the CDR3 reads TGTGCCAGCAGCTTAGGGGCAGGGCGTGAGCAGTACGTC. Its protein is CASSLGAGREQYV.